The 17 T cell receptor beta chains reported below all come from one sample, sequenced in a study of blood T cell repertoires in COVID-19. Sequenced by immunoSEQ multiplex PCR; TCRdb stores in-frame clones only, minus some. This repertoire shows roughly 290,000 clones, roughly 80% found once; its top ten account for 4.1%. What was sequenced was peripheral blood. Every receptor here comes from a woman between 50 and 59 years old with active or convalescent COVID-19.

The chain recombines TRBV10-1 with TRBJ2-7; 8 nucleotides agree with TRBD2. The CDR3 is 13 amino acids. The germline CDR1 and CDR2 sequences are WNHNN and SYGVQD (reference sequence). Germline trimming cut 7 bases from V and 3 bases from J; bases unmatched to any gene: 5. In nucleotides, the CDR3 is TGCGCCAGCACCGAAGCGGGAGTCTACGAGCAGTACTTC. Encoded protein: CASTEAGVYEQYF.

This chain connects TRBV5-1 to TRBJ2-2; 12 nucleotides line up with TRBD2. V trimming: 3 bases; J trimming: 4 bases; junction bases outside the gene matches: 7. Germline V CDR1 and CDR2: SGHRS, YFSETQ. The CDR3 consists of 17 residues. The DNA of the CDR3 is TGCGCCAGCAGCTCACGGACTAGCGGGAAGAGCACCGGGGAGCTGTTTTTT. This sequence encodes CASSSRTSGKSTGELFF.

This chain uses TRBV18 with TRBJ1-2; 7 bases fit TRBD1. This CDR3 has 15 residues. Germline V lookup: CDR1 KGHSH, CDR2 LQKENI. The trim removed 3 bases at V and 7 bases at J, leaving 11 bases unmatched. In nucleotides, the CDR3 is TGTGCCAGCTCACCTTTGAGGAAGGGGGCGGTTGGCTACACCTTC. Translated, it gives CASSPLRKGAVGYTF.

This clone has a single count. The V and J genes are TRBV28 and TRBJ2-1; 8 bases match TRBD2. V was clipped by 7 bases and J by 3 bases; unmatched bases: 11. CDR1 is MDHEN, CDR2 SYDVKM, per germline. There are 16 residues in the CDR3. This CDR3 reads CASTPGGGRIYNEQFF. The CDR3 bases are TGTGCCAGCACCCCCGGGGGCGGGAGGATCTACAATGAGCAGTTCTTC.

CDR3 loop: CASSLGGPNSPLHF. In DNA, the CDR3 is TGTGCCAGCAGCTTAGGAGGGCCAAATTCACCCCTCCACTTT. The V call is TRBV7-9, the J call TRBJ1-6, with unresolved D. Germline V gene lookup returns CDR1 SEHNR and CDR2 FQNEAQ (reference sequence). The CDR3 length is 14 residues. V was cut by 1 base and J by 7 bases, with 8 bases left in between.

The chain joins TRBV5-1 to TRBJ1-2; 8 positions match TRBD1. V lost 4 bases, J lost 6 bases, and 11 bases stayed unmatched. The CDR3 runs to 15 residues. CDR1 is SGHRS, CDR2 YFSETQ, per germline. The CDR3 loop reads CASSPFGQGPDGYTF. In DNA form, the CDR3 reads TGCGCCAGCAGCCCCTTTGGACAGGGCCCTGATGGCTACACCTTC.

The rearrangement joins TRBV11-2 to TRBJ2-3; no clear D. Germline CDR1 SGHAT, CDR2 FQNNGV. The CDR3 sequence is 15 residues long. V was cut by 1 base and J by 0 bases, with 8 bases left in between. CDR3 amino acids: CASSLAGSSTDTQYF. The DNA of the CDR3 is TGTGCCAGCAGCTTAGCTGGCAGTAGCACAGATACGCAGTATTTT.

The chain links TRBV4-1 to TRBJ1-2, with TRBD1 matching 11 bases. Germline V lookup: CDR1 MGHRA, CDR2 YSYEKL. This CDR3 is built from 18 residues. The V segment lost 0 bases and the J segment 7 bases; nucleotides outside the gene matches: 13. CDR3 DNA sequence: TGCGCCAGCAGCCAAGATGGACAGGGGGCTAATCCTCGCTTTGGCTACACCTTC. It codes for CASSQDGQGANPRFGYTF.

The V call is TRBV19, the J call TRBJ2-1; D is uncertain. The CDR3 has 15 residues. CDR1 and CDR2 from the germline V gene are LNHDA and SQIVND (reference sequence). Trimming pared 7 bases from V and 4 bases from J, leaving 17 bases between. CDR3 nucleotide sequence: TGTGCCAGTACCCCCAACCCCGAAACATACAATGAGCAGTTCTTC. Its translation: CASTPNPETYNEQFF.

The V and J genes are TRBV5-1 and TRBJ2-7, with 10 bases lining up with TRBD1. V lost 0 bases to trimming and J lost 3 bases; unmatched junction nucleotides: 0. Germline-derived CDR1 and CDR2 are SGHRS and YFSETQ. The CDR3 covers 14 residues. The CDR3 bases are TGCGCCAGCAGCTTGGGGACAGGGGGCTACGAGCAGTACTTC. Its translation is CASSLGTGGYEQYF.

V usage is TRBV3-1 (or the pseudogene TRBV3-2) and J usage is TRBJ1-6; D is possibly TRBD1 (6 bases). The V end was cut by 2 bases, the J end by 10 bases, with 15 bases between. There are 15 residues in the CDR3. Germline V lookup: CDR1 LGHDT, CDR2 YNNKEL (reference sequence). The CDR3 region is CASSQSTGSGSPLHF. The CDR3 nucleotides read TGTGCCAGCAGCCAATCAACAGGGTCGGGCTCACCCCTCCACTTT.

V is TRBV6-5 and J is TRBJ1-4, with 8 bases fitting TRBD1. Germline V lookup: CDR1 MNHEY, CDR2 SVGAGI. The CDR3 runs to 15 residues. V shed 6 bases, J shed 7 bases, and the junction held 10 bases outside the gene matches. CDR3 region: CASSLSQGGAEKLFF. DNA for the CDR3: TGTGCCAGCAGCCTATCACAGGGGGGGGCTGAAAAACTGTTTTTT.

The chain has TRBV28 and TRBJ1-1, with 9 bases lining up with TRBD1. Unmatched junction bases numbered 9, after V lost 5 bases and J lost 5 bases. Germline values: CDR1 MDHEN, CDR2 SYDVKM. This CDR3 contains 15 residues. CDR3 sequence: CASSGRGQGRTEAFF. CDR3 nucleotides: TGTGCCAGCAGTGGGCGGGGACAGGGAAGAACTGAAGCTTTCTTT.

The chain links TRBV5-4 to TRBJ2-1; a weak D match, TRBD2 (6 bases). The CDR3 covers 15 residues. Germline CDR1 SGHNT, CDR2 YYREEE (reference sequence). V lost 0 bases and J 4 bases, leaving 11 bases between the germline ends. CDR3 in amino acids: CASSLGRGEYNEQFF. The CDR3 DNA reads as TGTGCCAGCAGCTTGGGGAGGGGAGAGTACAATGAGCAGTTCTTC.

This clone has just one count. The chain uses TRBV4-1 and TRBJ2-7; 8 bases map to TRBD2. The CDR3 consists of 17 residues. The V and J ends lost 4 bases and 2 bases, in that order; junction bases with no gene match: 13. From germline, CDR1 is MGHRA and CDR2 YSYEKL. CDR3 sequence (DNA): TGCGCCAGCAGCCGAACTTCGGGAGGGGACCGACCCTACGAGCAGTACTTC. Translating gives CASSRTSGGDRPYEQYF.

The chain has TRBV5-1 and TRBJ1-1; TRBD1 aligns across 11 bases. The J segment lost 4 bases and the V segment lost 0 bases, leaving 2 bases of the junction unmatched. The CDR3 runs to 15 residues. Germline CDR1 is SGHRS and CDR2 is YFSETQ. The CDR3 region has the DNA TGCGCCAGCAGCTTGGTAGGGACAGGGGGCACTGAAGCTTTCTTT. Its translation is CASSLVGTGGTEAFF.

V is TRBV7-2 and J is TRBJ2-7; the match to TRBD1 covers 7 bases. J was trimmed by 0 bases and V by 2 bases; bases with no gene match: 4. The CDR3 contains 15 residues. Germline V gives CDR1 SGHTA, CDR2 FQGNSA. CDR3 sequence (DNA): TGTGCCAGCAGCTTACGACAGGGACCCTCCTACGAGCAGTACTTC. Translation: CASSLRQGPSYEQYF.